This T cell receptor (beta chain) derives from a study of technical replicates of blood from a few donors. The data were produced by immunoSEQ multiplex PCR, yet TCRdb's version contains in-frame clones alone and is incomplete. The sample carries about 81,000 clones, 96% recorded once. V was pared by 7 bases and J by 6 bases, with 6 bases of the junction left unmatched. The CDR3 covers 13 residues. The germline V gene encodes CDR1 MGHDK and CDR2 SYGVNS. This receptor was obtained from a human donor in good health. The chain uses TRBV25-1 and TRBJ2-7; 10 nucleotides align to TRBD2. The sample was T cells isolated from PBMCs. DNA for the CDR3: TGTGCCAGCACAGGGACTAGCGTCGGCGAGCAGTACTTC. It translates to CASTGTSVGEQYF.